This T cell receptor beta chain was captured in a study of response to subunit inactivated influenza vaccine. Study results and limitations: After each seasonal influenza vaccination, few new T cells are recruited, the authors suggested.

With 0 bases clipped from V and 2 bases from J, the junction kept 7 bases outside the gene matches. The CDR3 has 19 amino acids. Germline V gives CDR1 SGHAT, CDR2 FQNNGV. This clonotype was observed at least ten times. Its antigen is not known. TCRdb reprocessed the RT-PCR reads with MiXCR, giving one entry per CDR3 protein. The sample holds around 710,000 distinct CDR3 sequences, approximately 14% seen once. J is TRBJ2-2 and V is TRBV11-2, with TRBD2 matching 12 bases. Specimen: PBMCs from blood, collected 14 to 15 days before vaccination. This sequence originates from a man between 45 and 60 years old who received an inactivated influenza vaccine. CDR3 residues: CASSLDLPGLAGNTGELFF. In DNA, the CDR3 is TGTGCCAGCAGCTTAGATCTCCCCGGACTAGCGGGAAACACCGGGGAGCTGTTTTTT.